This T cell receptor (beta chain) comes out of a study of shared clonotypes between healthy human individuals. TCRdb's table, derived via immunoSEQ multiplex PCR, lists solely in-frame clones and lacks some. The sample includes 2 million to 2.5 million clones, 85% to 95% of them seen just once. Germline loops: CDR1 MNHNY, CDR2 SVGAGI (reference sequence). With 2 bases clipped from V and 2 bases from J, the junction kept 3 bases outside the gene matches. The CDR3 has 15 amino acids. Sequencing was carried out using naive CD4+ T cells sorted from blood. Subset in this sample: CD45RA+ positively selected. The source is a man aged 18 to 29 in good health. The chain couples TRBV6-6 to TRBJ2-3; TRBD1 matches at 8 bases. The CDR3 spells CASSYVQGATDTQYF. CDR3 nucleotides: TGTGCCAGCAGTTACGTCCAGGGGGCCACAGATACGCAGTATTTT.